This entry features one T cell receptor beta chain sequence. What it recognizes is unknown. The sample belongs to a study of blood T cells in healthy people across ages. Then a second PCR, running about 6 to 11 cycles, was carried out with a sample-barcoded 5' primer and a J-beta primer mix. Sequencing of every sample gave 3 million or more CDR3-containing paired-end reads. Via MiXCR, TCRdb re-called the 5' RACE reads, giving one row per CDR3 protein. The data hold 700,000 or so distinct CDR3 sequences, with approximately 22% observed a single time. Study conclusions and caveats: The percentage of naive T cells correlated strongly with TCR beta diversity.

Germline assignment: CDR1 WNHNN and CDR2 SYGVQD (reference sequence). Trimming stripped 3 bases from V and 8 bases from J, with 17 bases between. This CDR3 is 15 amino acids long. Input material: blood. V is TRBV10-1 and J is TRBJ2-1, with D maybe TRBD2 (6 bases). This sequence was found in an older man in good health. Written as DNA, the CDR3 is TGCGCCAGCAGTGATAGGAGGGGCCCAGAGGATGAGCAGTTCTTC. Translating gives CASSDRRGPEDEQFF.